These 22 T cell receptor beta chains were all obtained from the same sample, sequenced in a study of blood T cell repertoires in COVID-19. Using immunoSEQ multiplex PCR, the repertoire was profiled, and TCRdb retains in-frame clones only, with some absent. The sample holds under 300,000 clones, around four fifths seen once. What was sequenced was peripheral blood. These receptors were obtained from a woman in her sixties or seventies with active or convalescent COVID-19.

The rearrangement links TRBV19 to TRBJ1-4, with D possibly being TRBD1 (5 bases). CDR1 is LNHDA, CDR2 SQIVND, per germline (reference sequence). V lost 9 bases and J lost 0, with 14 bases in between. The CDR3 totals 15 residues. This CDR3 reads CASRRPTATNEKLFF. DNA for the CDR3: TGTGCCAGCCGTAGACCGACAGCAACTAATGAAAAACTGTTTTTT. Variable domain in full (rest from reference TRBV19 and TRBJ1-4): DGGITQSPKYLFRKEGQNVTLSCEQNLNHDAMYWYRQDPGQGLRLIYYSQIVNDFQKGDIAEGYSVSREKKESFPLTVTSAQKNPTAFYLCASRRPTATNEKLFFGSGTQLSVL.

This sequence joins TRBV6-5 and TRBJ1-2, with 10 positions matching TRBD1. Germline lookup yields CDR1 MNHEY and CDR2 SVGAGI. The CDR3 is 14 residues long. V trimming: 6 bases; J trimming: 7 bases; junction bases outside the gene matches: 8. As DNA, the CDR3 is TGTGCCAGCAGCTCGCCGGGACAGGGGTCTGGCTACACCTTC. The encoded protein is CASSSPGQGSGYTF.

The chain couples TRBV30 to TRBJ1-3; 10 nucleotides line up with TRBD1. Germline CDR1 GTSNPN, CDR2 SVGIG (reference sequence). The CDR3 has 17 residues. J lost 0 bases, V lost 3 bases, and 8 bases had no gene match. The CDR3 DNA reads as TGTGCCTGGAGGGGACAGGGGAATAGAGCCTCTGGAAACACCATATATTTT. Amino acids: CAWRGQGNRASGNTIYF.

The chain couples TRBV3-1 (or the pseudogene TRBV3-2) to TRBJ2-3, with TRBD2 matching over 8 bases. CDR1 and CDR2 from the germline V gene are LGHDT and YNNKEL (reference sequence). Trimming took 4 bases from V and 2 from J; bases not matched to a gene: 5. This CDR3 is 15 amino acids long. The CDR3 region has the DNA TGTGCCAGCAGCCCGCGGGGGGCCGCCACAGATACGCAGTATTTT. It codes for CASSPRGAATDTQYF.

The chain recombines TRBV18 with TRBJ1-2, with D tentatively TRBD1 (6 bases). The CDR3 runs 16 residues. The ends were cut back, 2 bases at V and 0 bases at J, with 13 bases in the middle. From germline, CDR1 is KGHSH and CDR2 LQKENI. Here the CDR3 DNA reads TGTGCCAGCTCACCAACAGGGTCCCAAGCTAACTATGGCTACACCTTC. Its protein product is CASSPTGSQANYGYTF.

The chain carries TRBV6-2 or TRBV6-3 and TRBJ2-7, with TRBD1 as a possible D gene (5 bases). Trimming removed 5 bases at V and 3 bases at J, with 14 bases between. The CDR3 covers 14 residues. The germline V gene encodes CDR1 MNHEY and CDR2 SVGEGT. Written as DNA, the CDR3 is TGTGCCAGCAGTCCCCAGGGTGCGAGCTACGAGCAGTACTTC. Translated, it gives CASSPQGASYEQYF.

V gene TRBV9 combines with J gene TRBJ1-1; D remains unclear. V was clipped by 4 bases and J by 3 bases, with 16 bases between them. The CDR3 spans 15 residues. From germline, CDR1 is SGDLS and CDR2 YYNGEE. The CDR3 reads CASSPGGVRDTEAFF. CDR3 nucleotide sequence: TGTGCCAGCAGCCCCGGCGGGGTGAGGGACACTGAAGCTTTCTTT.

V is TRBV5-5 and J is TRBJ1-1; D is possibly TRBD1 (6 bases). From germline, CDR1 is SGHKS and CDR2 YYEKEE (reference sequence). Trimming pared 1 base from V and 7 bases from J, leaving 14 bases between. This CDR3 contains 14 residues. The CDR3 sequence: CASSLFTGRIEAFF. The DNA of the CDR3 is TGTGCCAGCAGCTTGTTTACAGGGAGAATTGAAGCTTTCTTT.

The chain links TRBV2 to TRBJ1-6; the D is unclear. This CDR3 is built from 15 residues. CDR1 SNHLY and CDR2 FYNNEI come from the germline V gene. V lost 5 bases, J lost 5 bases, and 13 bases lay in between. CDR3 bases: TGTGCCAGCAGTCGAAATGGGCCAAATAATTCACCCCTCCACTTT. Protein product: CASSRNGPNNSPLHF.

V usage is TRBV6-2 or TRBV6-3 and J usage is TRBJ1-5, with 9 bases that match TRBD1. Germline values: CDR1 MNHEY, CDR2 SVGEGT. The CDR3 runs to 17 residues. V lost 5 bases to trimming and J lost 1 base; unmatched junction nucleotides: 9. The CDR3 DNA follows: TGTGCCAGCAGTGGAACAGGGGGCCCCGAGAGCAATCAGCCCCAGCATTTT. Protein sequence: CASSGTGGPESNQPQHF.

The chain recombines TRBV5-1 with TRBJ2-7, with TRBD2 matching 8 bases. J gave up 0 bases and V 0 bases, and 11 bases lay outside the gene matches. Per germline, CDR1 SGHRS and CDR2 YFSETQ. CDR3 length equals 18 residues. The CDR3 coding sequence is TGCGCCAGCAGCTTGGGGTCTAGCGGGCTTGCGAGCTCCTACGAGCAGTACTTC. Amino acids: CASSLGSSGLASSYEQYF.

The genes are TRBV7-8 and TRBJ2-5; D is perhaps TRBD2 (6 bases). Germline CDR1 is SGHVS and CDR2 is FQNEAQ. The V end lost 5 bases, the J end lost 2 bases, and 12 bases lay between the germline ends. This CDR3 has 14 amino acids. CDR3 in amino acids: CASSMTSIQETQYF. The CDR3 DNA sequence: TGTGCCAGCAGCATGACTAGTATTCAAGAGACCCAGTACTTC.

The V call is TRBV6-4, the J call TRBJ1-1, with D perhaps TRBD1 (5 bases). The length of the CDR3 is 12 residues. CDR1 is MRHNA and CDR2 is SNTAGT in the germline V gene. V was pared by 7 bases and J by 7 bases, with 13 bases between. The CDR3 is CASTNRGGEAFF. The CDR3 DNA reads TGTGCCAGCACCAACCGGGGGGGTGAAGCTTTCTTT.

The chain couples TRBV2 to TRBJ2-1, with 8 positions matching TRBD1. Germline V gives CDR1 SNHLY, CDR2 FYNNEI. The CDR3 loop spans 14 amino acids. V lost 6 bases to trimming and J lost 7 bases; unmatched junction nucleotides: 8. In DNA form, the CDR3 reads TGTGCCAGCAGGAAGGGGCAGGGGGCGAATGAGCAGTTCTTC. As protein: CASRKGQGANEQFF.

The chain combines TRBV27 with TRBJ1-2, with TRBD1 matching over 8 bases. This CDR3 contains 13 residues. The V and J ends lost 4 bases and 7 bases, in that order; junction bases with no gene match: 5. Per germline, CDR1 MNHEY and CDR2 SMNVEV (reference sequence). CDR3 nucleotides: TGTGCCAGCAGTTCCACAGACAGGGGTGGCTACACCTTC. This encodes CASSSTDRGGYTF.

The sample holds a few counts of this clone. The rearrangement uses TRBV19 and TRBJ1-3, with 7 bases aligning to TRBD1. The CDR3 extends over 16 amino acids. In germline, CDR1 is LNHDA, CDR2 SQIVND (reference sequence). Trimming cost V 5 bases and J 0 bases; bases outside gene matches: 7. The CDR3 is CASSPLTGRSGNTIYF. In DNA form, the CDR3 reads TGTGCCAGTAGTCCCTTGACAGGGCGCTCTGGAAACACCATATATTTT.

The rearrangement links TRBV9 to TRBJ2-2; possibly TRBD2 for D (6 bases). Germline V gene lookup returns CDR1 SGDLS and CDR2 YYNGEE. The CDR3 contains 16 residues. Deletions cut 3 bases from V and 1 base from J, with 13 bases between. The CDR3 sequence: CASSAKTSWNTGELFF. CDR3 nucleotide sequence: TGTGCCAGCAGCGCCAAAACTAGCTGGAACACCGGGGAGCTGTTTTTT.

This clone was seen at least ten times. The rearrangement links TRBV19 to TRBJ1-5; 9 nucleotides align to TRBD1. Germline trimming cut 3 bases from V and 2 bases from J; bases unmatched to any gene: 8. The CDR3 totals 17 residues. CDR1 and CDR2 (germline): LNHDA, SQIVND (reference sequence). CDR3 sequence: CASSIGQGTTGNQPQHF. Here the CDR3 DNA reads TGTGCCAGTAGTATCGGACAGGGGACCACGGGCAATCAGCCCCAGCATTTT.

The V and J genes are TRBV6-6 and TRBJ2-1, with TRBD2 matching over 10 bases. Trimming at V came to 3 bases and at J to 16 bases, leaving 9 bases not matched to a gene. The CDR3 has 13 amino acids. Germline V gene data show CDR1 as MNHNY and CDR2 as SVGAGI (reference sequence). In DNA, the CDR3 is TGTGCCAGCAGTTATGGAAGGCTAGCGGGGGACTTCTTC. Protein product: CASSYGRLAGDFF.

CDR3 sequence: CASSYDPRGANSPLHF. CDR3 nucleotide sequence: TGTGCCAGCAGTTACGACCCCAGGGGTGCTAATTCACCCCTCCACTTT. This rearrangement joins TRBV6-5 to TRBJ1-6; maybe TRBD1 (6 bases). The CDR3 has 16 amino acids. Germline CDR1 MNHEY, CDR2 SVGAGI. V lost 2 bases and J lost 6, with 14 bases in between.

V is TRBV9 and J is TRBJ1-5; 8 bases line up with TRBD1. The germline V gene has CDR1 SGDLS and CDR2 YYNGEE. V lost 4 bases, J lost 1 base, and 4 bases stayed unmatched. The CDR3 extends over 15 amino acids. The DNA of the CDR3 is TGTGCCAGCAGCCCCCGGACAGGGAGCAATCAGCCCCAGCATTTT. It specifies CASSPRTGSNQPQHF.

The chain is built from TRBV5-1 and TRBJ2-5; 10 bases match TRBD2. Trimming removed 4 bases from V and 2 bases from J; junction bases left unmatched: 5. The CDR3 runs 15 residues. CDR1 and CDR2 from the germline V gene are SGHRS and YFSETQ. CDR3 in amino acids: CASSPGTSDQETQYF. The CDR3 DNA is TGCGCCAGCAGCCCCGGGACTAGCGATCAAGAGACCCAGTACTTC.